This T cell receptor beta chain was sequenced during a study of T cell responses to AZD1222 COVID-19 vaccine. Profiling relied on immunoSEQ multiplex PCR, and the TCRdb table lists in-frame clones only, not all of them. This table holds about 190,000 clones, more than 75% found once. Comment on this clone: Its specificity is not known.

This CDR3 spans 12 amino acids. The V gene's germline CDR1 is DFQATT and CDR2 SNEGSKA (reference sequence). The V gene lost 3 bases and the J gene lost 9 bases, with 13 bases spanning the gap. General study points: As reported, nearly half of all spike-specific TCRs target variant regions that are unmutated. Seropositive status at baseline applied to only five or six AZD1222 recipients. Females outnumbered males among donors, who were mostly white British; clonal diversity was possibly underestimated.

The receptor was derived from an adult in good health. The rearrangement uses TRBV20-1 and TRBJ2-3, with D maybe TRBD2 (6 bases). The sequences come from peripheral blood, collected on day 0 of MenACWY control vaccination. The DNA of the CDR3 is TGCAGTGCTAGTGGTGGGGGGAGGACGCAGTATTTT. Translation: CSASGGGRTQYF.